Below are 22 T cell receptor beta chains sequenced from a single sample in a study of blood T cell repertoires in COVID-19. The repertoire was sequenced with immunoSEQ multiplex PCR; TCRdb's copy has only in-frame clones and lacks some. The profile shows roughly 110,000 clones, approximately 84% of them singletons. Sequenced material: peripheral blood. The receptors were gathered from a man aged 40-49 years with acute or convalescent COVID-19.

CDR3 sequence: CASSRAGTTTDTQYF. The CDR3 bases are TGTGCCAGCAGCAGAGCGGGGACGACCACAGATACGCAGTATTTT. The chain uses TRBV5-4 and TRBJ2-3; 7 nucleotides agree with TRBD2. Germline CDR1 SGHNT, CDR2 YYREEE (reference sequence). The trim removed 4 bases at V and 2 bases at J, leaving 7 bases unmatched. This CDR3 has 15 amino acids.

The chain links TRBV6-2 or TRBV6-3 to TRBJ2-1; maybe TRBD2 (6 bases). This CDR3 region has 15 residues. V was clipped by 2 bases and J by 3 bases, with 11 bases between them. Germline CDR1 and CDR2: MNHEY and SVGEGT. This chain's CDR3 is CASSYGGTLYNEQFF. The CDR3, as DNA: TGTGCCAGCAGTTACGGGGGGACCCTCTACAATGAGCAGTTCTTC.

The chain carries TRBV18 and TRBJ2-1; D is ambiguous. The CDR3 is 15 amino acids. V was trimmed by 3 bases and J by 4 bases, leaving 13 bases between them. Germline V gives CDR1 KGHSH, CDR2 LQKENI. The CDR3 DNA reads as TGTGCCAGCTCACCGGCCTTGCAGTCTTACAATGAGCAGTTCTTC. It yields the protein CASSPALQSYNEQFF. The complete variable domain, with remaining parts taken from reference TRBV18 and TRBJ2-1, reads NAGVMQNPRHLVRRRGQEARLRCSPMKGHSHVYWYRQLPEEGLKFMVYLQKENIIDESGMPKERFSAEFPKEGPSILRIQQVVRGDSAAYFCASSPALQSYNEQFFGPGTRLTVL.

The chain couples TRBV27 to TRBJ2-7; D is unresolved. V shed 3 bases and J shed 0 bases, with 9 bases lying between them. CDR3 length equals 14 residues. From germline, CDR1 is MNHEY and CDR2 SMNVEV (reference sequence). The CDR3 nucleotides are TGTGCCAGCAGTTTTTCCAGAAACTCCTACGAGCAGTACTTC. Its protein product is CASSFSRNSYEQYF.

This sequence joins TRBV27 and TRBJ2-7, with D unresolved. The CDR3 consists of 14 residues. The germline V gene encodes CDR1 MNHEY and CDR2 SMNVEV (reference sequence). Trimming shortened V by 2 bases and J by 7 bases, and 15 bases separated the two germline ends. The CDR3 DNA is TGTGCCAGCAGTTTAGTATCCCATCACAGAGAGCAGTACTTC. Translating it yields CASSLVSHHREQYF.

CDR3 coding DNA: TGTGCCAGCAGACCGGGACAGGGGTCCTACGAGCAGTACTTC. Its protein product is CASRPGQGSYEQYF. This chain connects TRBV27 to TRBJ2-7, with 10 bases that match TRBD1. CDR3 length: 14 residues. With 6 bases clipped from V and 1 base from J, the junction kept 3 bases outside the gene matches. CDR1 and CDR2 from the germline V gene are MNHEY and SMNVEV (reference sequence).

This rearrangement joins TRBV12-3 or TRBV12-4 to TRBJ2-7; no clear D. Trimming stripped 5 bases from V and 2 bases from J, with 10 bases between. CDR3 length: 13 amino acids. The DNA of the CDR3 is TGTGCCAGCAGTACTTACGTCACCTACGAGCAGTACTTC. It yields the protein CASSTYVTYEQYF.

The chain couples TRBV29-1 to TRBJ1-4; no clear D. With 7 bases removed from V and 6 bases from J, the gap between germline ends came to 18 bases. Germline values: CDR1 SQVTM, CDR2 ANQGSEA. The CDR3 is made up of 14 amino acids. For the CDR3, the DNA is TGCAGCGCATACGGGTCCGCCCTGGATGAAAAACTGTTTTTT. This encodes CSAYGSALDEKLFF.

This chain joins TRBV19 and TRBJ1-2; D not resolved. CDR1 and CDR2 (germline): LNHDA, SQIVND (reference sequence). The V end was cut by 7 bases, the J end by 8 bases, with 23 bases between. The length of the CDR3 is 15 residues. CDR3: CASTPGQDIPGGYTF. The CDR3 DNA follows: TGTGCCAGTACCCCCGGCCAAGATATCCCGGGAGGCTACACCTTC.

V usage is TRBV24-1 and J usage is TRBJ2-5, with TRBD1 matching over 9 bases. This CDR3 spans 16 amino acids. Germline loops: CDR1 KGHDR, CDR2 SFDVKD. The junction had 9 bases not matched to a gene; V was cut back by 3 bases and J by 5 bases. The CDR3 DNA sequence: TGTGCCACCAGTGATCCGGGACAGGGACGAGGGGAGACCCAGTACTTC. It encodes CATSDPGQGRGETQYF.

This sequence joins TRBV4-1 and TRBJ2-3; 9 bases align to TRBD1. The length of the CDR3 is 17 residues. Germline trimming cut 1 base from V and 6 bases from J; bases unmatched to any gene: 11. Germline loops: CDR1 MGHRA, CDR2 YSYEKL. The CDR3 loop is CASSQGLGGQGIDTQYF. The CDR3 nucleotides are TGCGCCAGCAGCCAAGGCCTAGGGGGACAGGGCATTGATACGCAGTATTTT.

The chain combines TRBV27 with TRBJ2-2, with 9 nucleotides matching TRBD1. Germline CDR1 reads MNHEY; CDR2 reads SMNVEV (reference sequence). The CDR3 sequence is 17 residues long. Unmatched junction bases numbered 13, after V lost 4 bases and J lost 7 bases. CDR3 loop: CASSSNWGDRDHGELFF. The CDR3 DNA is TGTGCCAGCAGTTCGAATTGGGGGGACAGGGATCACGGGGAGCTGTTTTTT.

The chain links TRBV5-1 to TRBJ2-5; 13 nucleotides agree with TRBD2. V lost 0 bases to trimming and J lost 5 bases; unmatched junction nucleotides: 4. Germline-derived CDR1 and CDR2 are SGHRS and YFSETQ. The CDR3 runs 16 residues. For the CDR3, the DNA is TGCGCCAGCAGCTTGGGGACTAGCGGGGGTTGGGAGACCCAGTACTTC. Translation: CASSLGTSGGWETQYF.

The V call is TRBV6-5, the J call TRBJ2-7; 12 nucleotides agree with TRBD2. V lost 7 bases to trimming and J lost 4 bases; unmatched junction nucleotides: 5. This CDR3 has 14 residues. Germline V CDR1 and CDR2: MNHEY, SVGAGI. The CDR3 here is CASMTGLAGYEQYF. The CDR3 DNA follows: TGTGCCAGCATGACAGGACTAGCGGGATACGAGCAGTACTTC.

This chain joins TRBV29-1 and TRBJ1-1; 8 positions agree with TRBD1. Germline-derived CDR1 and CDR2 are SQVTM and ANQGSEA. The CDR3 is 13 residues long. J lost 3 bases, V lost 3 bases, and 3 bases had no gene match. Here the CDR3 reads CSVEQGAYTEAFF. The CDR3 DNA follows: TGCAGCGTTGAGCAGGGGGCTTACACTGAAGCTTTCTTT.

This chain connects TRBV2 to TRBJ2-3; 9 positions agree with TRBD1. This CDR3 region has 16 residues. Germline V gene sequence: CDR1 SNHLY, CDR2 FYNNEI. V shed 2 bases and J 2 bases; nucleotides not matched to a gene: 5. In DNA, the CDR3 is TGTGCCAGCAGTGAATATGGGACAGGGATCACAGATACGCAGTATTTT. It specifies CASSEYGTGITDTQYF. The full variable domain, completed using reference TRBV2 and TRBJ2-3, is EPEVTQTPSHQVTQMGQEVILRCVPISNHLYFYWYRQILGQKVEFLVSFYNNEISEKSEIFDDQFSVERPDGSNFTLKIRSTKLEDSAMYFCASSEYGTGITDTQYFGPGTRLTVL.

DNA for the CDR3: TGCGCCAGCAGCCAAGAACAGGCAGGGAGGGGAGGGGAGACCCAGTACTTC. Translation: CASSQEQAGRGGETQYF. The chain carries TRBV4-1 and TRBJ2-5; TRBD2 matches at 7 bases. With V trimmed by 0 bases and J by 5 bases, 12 bases remained unmatched. CDR1 is MGHRA and CDR2 is YSYEKL in the germline V gene. The CDR3 covers 17 residues.

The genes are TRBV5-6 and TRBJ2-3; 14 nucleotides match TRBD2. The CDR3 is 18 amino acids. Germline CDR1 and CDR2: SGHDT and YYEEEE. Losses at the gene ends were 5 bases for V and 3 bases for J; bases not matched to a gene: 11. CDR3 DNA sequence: TGTGCCAGCAGACCCGGACTAGCGGGGGGCCGATCTACAGATACGCAGTATTTT. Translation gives CASRPGLAGGRSTDTQYF.

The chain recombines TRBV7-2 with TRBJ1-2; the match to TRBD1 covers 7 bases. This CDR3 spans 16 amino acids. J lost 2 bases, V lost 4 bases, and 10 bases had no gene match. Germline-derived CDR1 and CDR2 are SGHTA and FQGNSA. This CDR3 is CASSSPRPGGNYGYTF. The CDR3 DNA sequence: TGTGCCAGCAGCTCCCCGAGGCCAGGGGGAAACTATGGCTACACCTTC.

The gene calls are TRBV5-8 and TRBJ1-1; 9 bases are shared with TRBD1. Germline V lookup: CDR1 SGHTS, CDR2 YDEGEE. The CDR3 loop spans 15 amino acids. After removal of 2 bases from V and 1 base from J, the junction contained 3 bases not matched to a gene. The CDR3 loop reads CASSFGDRENTEAFF. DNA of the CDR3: TGTGCCAGCAGCTTCGGGGACAGGGAGAACACTGAAGCTTTCTTT. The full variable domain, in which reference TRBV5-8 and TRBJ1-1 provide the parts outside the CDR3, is EAGVTQSPTHLIKTRGQQATLRCSPISGHTSVYWYQQALGLGLQFLLWYDEGEERNRGNFPPRFSGRQFPNYSSELNVNALELEDSALYLCASSFGDRENTEAFFGQGTRLTVV.

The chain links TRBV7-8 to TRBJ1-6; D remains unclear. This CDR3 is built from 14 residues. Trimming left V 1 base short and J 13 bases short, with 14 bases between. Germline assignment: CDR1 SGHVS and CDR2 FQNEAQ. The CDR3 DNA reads TGTGCCAGCAGCTTAGGGGCCGTCGGGAAGCCCCTCCACTTT. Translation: CASSLGAVGKPLHF. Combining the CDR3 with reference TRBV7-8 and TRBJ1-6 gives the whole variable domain GAGVSQSPRYKVAKRGQDVALRCDPISGHVSLFWYQQALGQGPEFLTYFQNEAQLDKSGLPSDRFFAERPEGSVSTLKIQRTQQEDSAVYLCASSLGAVGKPLHFGNGTRLTVT.

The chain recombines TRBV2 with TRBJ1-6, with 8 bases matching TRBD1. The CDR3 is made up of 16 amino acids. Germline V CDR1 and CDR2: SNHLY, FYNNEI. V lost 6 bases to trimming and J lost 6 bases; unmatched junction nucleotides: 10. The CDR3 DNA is TGTGCCAGCAGCCTTTCAGGGGGCCTGGGTAATTCACCCCTCCACTTT. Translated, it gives CASSLSGGLGNSPLHF.